The entry that follows covers one TCR beta chain sequence. These data originate in a study of T-cell memory formation after mild COVID-19. Overall study context: Largely, TCR clusters stayed within a single donor.

The junction had 5 bases not matched to a gene; V was cut back by 1 base and J by 4 bases. This CDR3 comprises 15 residues. CDR1 and CDR2 from the germline V gene are MGHRA and YSYEKL. From the 5' RACE reads, TCRdb called clonotypes with MiXCR, one entry per CDR3 protein. Of 450,000 or so distinct CDR3 sequences in the sample, about 20% are singletons; the top ten hold about 8.8%. This chain uses TRBV4-1 with TRBJ2-7; 9 bases agree with TRBD1. Sequenced: PBMCs or a T cell subset sorted from them (not recorded which). This receptor was identified in an adult woman who had mild COVID-19 (a few samples of this study predate the infection). Cell type and time point are not known. CDR3 protein: CASSQVGGQGYEQYF. The CDR3 DNA reads as TGCGCCAGCAGCCAAGTTGGCGGACAGGGGTACGAGCAGTACTTC.